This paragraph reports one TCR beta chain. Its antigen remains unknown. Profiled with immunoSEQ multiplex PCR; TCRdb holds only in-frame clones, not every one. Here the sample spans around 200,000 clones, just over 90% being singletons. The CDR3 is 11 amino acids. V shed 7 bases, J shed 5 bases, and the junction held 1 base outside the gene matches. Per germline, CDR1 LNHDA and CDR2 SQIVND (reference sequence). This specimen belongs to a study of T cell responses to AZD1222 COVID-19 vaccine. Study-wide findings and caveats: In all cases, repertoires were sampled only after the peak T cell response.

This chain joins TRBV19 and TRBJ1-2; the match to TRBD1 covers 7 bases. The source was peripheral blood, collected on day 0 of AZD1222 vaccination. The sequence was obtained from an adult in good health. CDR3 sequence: CASTGGYGYTF. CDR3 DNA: TGTGCCAGTACAGGGGGGTATGGCTACACCTTC.